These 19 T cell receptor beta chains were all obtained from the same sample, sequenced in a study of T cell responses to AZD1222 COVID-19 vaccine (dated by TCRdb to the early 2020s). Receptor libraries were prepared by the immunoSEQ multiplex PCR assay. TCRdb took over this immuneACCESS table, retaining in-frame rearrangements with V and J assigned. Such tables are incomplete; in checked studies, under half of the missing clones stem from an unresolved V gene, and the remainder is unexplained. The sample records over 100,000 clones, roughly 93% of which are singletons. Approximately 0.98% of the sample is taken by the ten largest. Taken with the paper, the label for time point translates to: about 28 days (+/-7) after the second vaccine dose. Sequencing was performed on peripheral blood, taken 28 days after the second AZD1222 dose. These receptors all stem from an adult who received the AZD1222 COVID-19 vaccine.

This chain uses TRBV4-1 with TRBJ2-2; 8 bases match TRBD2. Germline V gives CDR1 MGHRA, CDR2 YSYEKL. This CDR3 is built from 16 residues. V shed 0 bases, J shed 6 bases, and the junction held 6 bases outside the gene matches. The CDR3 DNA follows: TGCGCCAGCAGCCAAGAGACTAGCGTCGTCCCCGGGGAGCTGTTTTTT. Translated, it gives CASSQETSVVPGELFF.

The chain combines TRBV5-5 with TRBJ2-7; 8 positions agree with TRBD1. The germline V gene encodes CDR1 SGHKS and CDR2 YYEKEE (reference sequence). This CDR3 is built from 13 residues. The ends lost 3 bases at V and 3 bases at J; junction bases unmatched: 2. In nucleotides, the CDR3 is TGTGCCAGCAGCTCGGACAGGGACTACGAGCAGTACTTC. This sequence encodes CASSSDRDYEQYF.

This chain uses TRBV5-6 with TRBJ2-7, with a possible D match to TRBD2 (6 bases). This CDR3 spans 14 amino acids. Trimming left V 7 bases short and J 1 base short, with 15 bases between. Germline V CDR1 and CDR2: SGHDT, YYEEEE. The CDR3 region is CASGSASASYEQYF. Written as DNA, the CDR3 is TGTGCCAGCGGGTCGGCTAGCGCATCCTACGAGCAGTACTTC.

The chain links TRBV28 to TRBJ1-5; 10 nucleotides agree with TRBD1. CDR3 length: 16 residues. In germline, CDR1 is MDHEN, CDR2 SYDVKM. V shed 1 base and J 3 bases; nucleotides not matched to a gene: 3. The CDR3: CASSLYGTGDNQPQHF. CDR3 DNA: TGTGCCAGCAGTTTATACGGGACAGGGGACAATCAGCCCCAGCATTTT. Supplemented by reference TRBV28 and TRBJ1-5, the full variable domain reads DVKVTQSSRYLVKRTGEKVFLECVQDMDHENMFWYRQDPGLGLRLIYFSYDVKMKEKGDIPEGYSVSREKKERFSLILESASTNQTSMYLCASSLYGTGDNQPQHFGDGTRLSIL.

The CDR3 DNA reads as TGTGCCAGCAGTTACTCGTGGCAGGGGATCACTGAAGCTTTCTTT. Protein sequence: CASSYSWQGITEAFF. The V gene is TRBV6-5, the J gene TRBJ1-1; maybe TRBD1 (6 bases). The CDR3 loop spans 15 amino acids. In germline, CDR1 is MNHEY, CDR2 SVGAGI. Trimming removed 0 bases from V and 4 bases from J, with 12 bases in between.

CDR3 loop: CATAARGGGETQYF. As DNA, the CDR3 is TGTGCCACCGCAGCCCGGGGGGGAGGAGAGACCCAGTACTTC. V usage is TRBV24-1 and J usage is TRBJ2-5, with 8 bases lining up with TRBD2. CDR3 size: 14 residues. The germline gives CDR1 KGHDR, CDR2 SFDVKD. The V and J ends lost 9 bases and 4 bases, in that order; junction bases with no gene match: 9.

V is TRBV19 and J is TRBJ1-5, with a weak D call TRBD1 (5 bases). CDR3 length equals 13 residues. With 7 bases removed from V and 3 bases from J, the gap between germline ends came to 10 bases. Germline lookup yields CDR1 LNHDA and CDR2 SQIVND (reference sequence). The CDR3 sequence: CASIGGYNQPQHF. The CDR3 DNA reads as TGTGCCAGTATTGGGGGATACAATCAGCCCCAGCATTTT.

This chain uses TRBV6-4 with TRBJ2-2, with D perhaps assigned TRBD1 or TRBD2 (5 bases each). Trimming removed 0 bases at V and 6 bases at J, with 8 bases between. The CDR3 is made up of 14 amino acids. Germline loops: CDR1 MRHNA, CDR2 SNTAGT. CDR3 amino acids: CASSDSGVAGELFF. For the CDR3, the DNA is TGTGCCAGCAGTGACTCGGGGGTGGCCGGGGAGCTGTTTTTT.

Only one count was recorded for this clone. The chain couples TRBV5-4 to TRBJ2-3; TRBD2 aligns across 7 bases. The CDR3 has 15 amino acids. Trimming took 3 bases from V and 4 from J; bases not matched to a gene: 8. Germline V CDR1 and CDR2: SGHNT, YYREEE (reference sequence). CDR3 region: CASSSRASGADTQYF. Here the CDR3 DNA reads TGTGCCAGCAGCTCCCGAGCTAGCGGTGCAGATACGCAGTATTTT.

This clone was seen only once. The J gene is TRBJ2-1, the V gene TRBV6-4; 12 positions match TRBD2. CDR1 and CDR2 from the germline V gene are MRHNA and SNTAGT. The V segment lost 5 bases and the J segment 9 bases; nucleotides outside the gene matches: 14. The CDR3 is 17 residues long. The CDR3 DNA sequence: TGTGCCAGCAGTCGACTAGCGGGAGTTCTTGGGGCGGGTGAGCAGTTCTTC. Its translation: CASSRLAGVLGAGEQFF.

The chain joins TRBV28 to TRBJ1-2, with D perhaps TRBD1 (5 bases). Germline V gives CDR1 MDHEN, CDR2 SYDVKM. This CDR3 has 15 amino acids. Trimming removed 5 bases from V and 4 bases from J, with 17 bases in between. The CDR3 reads CASSLLTVTGYGYTF. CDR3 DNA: TGTGCCAGCAGTCTCCTTACAGTAACAGGCTATGGCTACACCTTC.

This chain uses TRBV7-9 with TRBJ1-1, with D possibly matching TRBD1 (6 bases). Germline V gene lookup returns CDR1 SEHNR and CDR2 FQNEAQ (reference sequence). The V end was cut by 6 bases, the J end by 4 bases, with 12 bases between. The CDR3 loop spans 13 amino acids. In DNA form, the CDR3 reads TGTGCCAGCAGAAGACAGGAGGGCACTGAAGCTTTCTTT. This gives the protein CASRRQEGTEAFF.

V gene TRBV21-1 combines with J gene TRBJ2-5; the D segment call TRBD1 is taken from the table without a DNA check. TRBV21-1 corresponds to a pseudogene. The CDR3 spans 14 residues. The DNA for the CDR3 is TGTGCCAGCAGCAAAGCGCTAACAGAAGAGACCCAGTACTTC. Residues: CASSKALTEETQYF.

CDR3 coding DNA: TGCGCCAGCAGCTTGCAAGATACCTCCTATGGCTACACCTTC. Amino acid sequence: CASSLQDTSYGYTF. The chain employs TRBV5-1 and TRBJ1-2; no clear D. The ends were cut back, 1 base at V and 4 bases at J, with 11 bases in the middle. The CDR3 is 14 amino acids. CDR1 is SGHRS and CDR2 is YFSETQ in the germline V gene.

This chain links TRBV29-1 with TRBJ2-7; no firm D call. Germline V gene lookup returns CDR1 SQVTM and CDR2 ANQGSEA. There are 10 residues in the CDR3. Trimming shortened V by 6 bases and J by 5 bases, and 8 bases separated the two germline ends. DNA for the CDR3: TGCAGCGTCGCGTGGGACGAGCAGTACTTC. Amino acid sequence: CSVAWDEQYF.

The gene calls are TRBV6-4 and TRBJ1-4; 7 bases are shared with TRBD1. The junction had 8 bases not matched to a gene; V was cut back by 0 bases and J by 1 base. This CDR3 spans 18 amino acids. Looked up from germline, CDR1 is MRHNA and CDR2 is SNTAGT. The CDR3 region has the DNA TGTGCCAGCAGTGACTCGAAGGAGGGGGCGATAACTAATGAAAAACTGTTTTTT. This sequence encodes CASSDSKEGAITNEKLFF.

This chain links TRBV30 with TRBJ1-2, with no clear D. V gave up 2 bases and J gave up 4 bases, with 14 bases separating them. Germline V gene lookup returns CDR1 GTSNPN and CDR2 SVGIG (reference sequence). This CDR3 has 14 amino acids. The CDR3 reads CAWSRVSGSYGYTF. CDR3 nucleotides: TGTGCCTGGAGTCGGGTCAGTGGTAGCTATGGCTACACCTTC.

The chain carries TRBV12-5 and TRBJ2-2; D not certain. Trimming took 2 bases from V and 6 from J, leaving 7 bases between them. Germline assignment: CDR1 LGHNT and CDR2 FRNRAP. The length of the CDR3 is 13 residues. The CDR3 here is CASGLNPAGELFF. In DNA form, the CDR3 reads TGTGCTAGTGGTTTGAACCCCGCCGGGGAGCTGTTTTTT.

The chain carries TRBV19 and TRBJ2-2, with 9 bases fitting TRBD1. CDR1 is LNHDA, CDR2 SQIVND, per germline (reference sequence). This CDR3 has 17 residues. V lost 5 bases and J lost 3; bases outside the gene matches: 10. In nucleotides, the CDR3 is TGTGCCAGTAGTGCCCCCCCGGGACAGGGACACACCGGGGAGCTGTTTTTT. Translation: CASSAPPGQGHTGELFF.